These T cell receptor beta chains were read from a single sample in a study of T cell responses to AZD1222 COVID-19 vaccine. Generated by immunoSEQ multiplex PCR, the TCRdb table keeps only in-frame clones and is missing some. The table includes about 150,000 clones, roughly 92% detected once. The material was peripheral blood, obtained on day 0 of AZD1222 vaccination. Source of these receptors: an adult in good health. The CDR3 runs from the conserved cysteine through the conserved F or W. Fields, in order: CDR3 protein, CDR3 DNA, D gene, J gene, clone size, V gene. The D gene is left open where the match is weak. The size field is filled for only some rows; it gives once, few, many or a size class.

CDR3 protein: CASSSDRDQPQHF
CDR3 DNA: TGTGCCAGCAGCTCGGACAGGGATCAGCCCCAGCATTTT
D gene: TRBD1
J gene: TRBJ1-5
clone size: .
V gene: TRBV7-2

CDR3 protein: CASSPRSSRGTEAFF
CDR3 DNA: TGTGCCAGCTCACCTCGGTCATCACGGGGCACTGAAGCTTTCTTT
D gene: .
J gene: TRBJ1-1
clone size: .
V gene: TRBV18

CDR3 protein: CASRAGGPLGYGYTF
CDR3 DNA: TGTGCCAGCAGAGCAGGGGGCCCTTTAGGCTATGGCTACACCTTC
D gene: TRBD1
J gene: TRBJ1-2
clone size: .
V gene: TRBV2

CDR3 protein: CASSFRVEAFF
CDR3 DNA: TGTGCCAGCAGTTTTAGGGTTGAAGCTTTCTTT
D gene: .
J gene: TRBJ1-1
clone size: few
V gene: TRBV12-3/TRBV12-4

CDR3 protein: CAISEWRDSGSYEQYF
CDR3 DNA: TGTGCCATCAGTGAGTGGCGGGACTCCGGGTCCTACGAGCAGTACTTC
D gene: .
J gene: TRBJ2-7
clone size: .
V gene: TRBV10-3

CDR3 protein: CASSLARDGTQYF
CDR3 DNA: TGCGCCAGCAGCTTGGCTAGGGATGGGACCCAGTACTTC
D gene: .
J gene: TRBJ2-5
clone size: .
V gene: TRBV5-1

CDR3 protein: CASSSELTDTQYF
CDR3 DNA: TGCGCCAGCAGTAGCGAACTCACAGATACGCAGTATTTT
D gene: .
J gene: TRBJ2-3
clone size: .
V gene: TRBV5-1

CDR3 protein: CASSPVGSGKPAYNEQFF
CDR3 DNA: TGTGCCAGCAGCCCCGTGGGTAGCGGGAAGCCAGCCTACAATGAGCAGTTCTTC
D gene: TRBD2
J gene: TRBJ2-1
clone size: .
V gene: TRBV5-4

CDR3 protein: CASSRQGHGEQYF
CDR3 DNA: TGTGCCAGCAGCCGACAGGGGCACGGCGAGCAGTACTTC
D gene: TRBD1
J gene: TRBJ2-7
clone size: .
V gene: TRBV11-3

CDR3 protein: CASRRGQGRTGELFF
CDR3 DNA: TGTGCCAGCAGACGTGGACAGGGGAGAACCGGGGAGCTGTTTTTT
D gene: TRBD1
J gene: TRBJ2-2
clone size: .
V gene: TRBV28

CDR3 protein: CASGLMEAFF
CDR3 DNA: TGTGCCAGCGGCCTAATGGAAGCTTTCTTT
D gene: .
J gene: TRBJ1-1
clone size: .
V gene: TRBV12-3/TRBV12-4

CDR3 protein: CASSSYAGGLGEKLFF
CDR3 DNA: TGTGCCAGCAGCTCCTACGCCGGGGGTCTTGGGGAAAAACTGTTTTTT
D gene: .
J gene: TRBJ1-4
clone size: .
V gene: TRBV9

CDR3 protein: CASSLLWTGEAFF
CDR3 DNA: TGTGCCAGCAGTTTACTTTGGACAGGGGAAGCTTTCTTT
D gene: TRBD1
J gene: TRBJ1-1
clone size: .
V gene: TRBV28

CDR3 protein: CASSVGASGFTDTQYF
CDR3 DNA: TGTGCCAGCAGCGTAGGGGCTAGCGGATTCACAGATACGCAGTATTTT
D gene: TRBD2
J gene: TRBJ2-3
clone size: .
V gene: TRBV9

CDR3 protein: CASVRSYEQYF
CDR3 DNA: TGTGCCAGCGTCCGGAGCTACGAGCAGTACTTC
D gene: .
J gene: TRBJ2-7
clone size: .
V gene: TRBV7-2

CDR3 protein: CASSGAYNEQFF
CDR3 DNA: TGTGCTAGTTCGGGTGCTTACAATGAGCAGTTCTTC
D gene: .
J gene: TRBJ2-1
clone size: .
V gene: TRBV12-5

CDR3 protein: CASGAGRYEQYF
CDR3 DNA: TGTGCCAGTGGGGCAGGACGCTACGAGCAGTACTTC
D gene: .
J gene: TRBJ2-7
clone size: .
V gene: TRBV12-3/TRBV12-4

CDR3 protein: CASSLEGGDTEAFF
CDR3 DNA: TGTGCCAGCAGCTTGGAGGGAGGGGACACTGAAGCTTTCTTT
D gene: .
J gene: TRBJ1-1
clone size: .
V gene: TRBV5-4

CDR3 protein: CASTLGEEETQYF
CDR3 DNA: TGTGCCAGCACCTTGGGAGAAGAAGAGACCCAGTACTTC
D gene: .
J gene: TRBJ2-5
clone size: once
V gene: TRBV12-3/TRBV12-4

CDR3 protein: CASGLDPSKRTGGSLGEKLFF
CDR3 DNA: TGTGCTAGTGGTTTGGACCCCAGTAAGAGGACAGGGGGCTCTCTGGGAGAAAAACTGTTTTTT
D gene: TRBD1
J gene: TRBJ1-4
clone size: .
V gene: TRBV12-5

CDR3 protein: CASSLGQTLNEQFF
CDR3 DNA: TGCGCCAGCAGCTTGGGACAGACACTAAATGAGCAGTTCTTC
D gene: .
J gene: TRBJ2-1
clone size: .
V gene: TRBV5-1

CDR3 protein: CASSLAASGRYDTQYF
CDR3 DNA: TGCGCCAGCAGCTTGGCGGCTAGCGGGAGGTATGATACGCAGTATTTT
D gene: TRBD2
J gene: TRBJ2-3
clone size: .
V gene: TRBV5-1

CDR3 protein: CASSLDGNQPQHF
CDR3 DNA: TGTGCCAGCAGTTTAGACGGCAATCAGCCCCAGCATTTT
D gene: .
J gene: TRBJ1-5
clone size: .
V gene: TRBV12-3/TRBV12-4

CDR3 protein: CASSLGAATGPYEQYF
CDR3 DNA: TGTGCCAGCAGCTTGGGGGCGGCGACAGGACCCTACGAGCAGTACTTC
D gene: .
J gene: TRBJ2-7
clone size: .
V gene: TRBV5-5

CDR3 protein: CASDRDSSYEQYF
CDR3 DNA: TGTGCCAGCGACCGGGACTCCTCCTACGAGCAGTACTTC
D gene: .
J gene: TRBJ2-7
clone size: .
V gene: TRBV2

CDR3 protein: CASSFRTSGSDEQYF
CDR3 DNA: TGTGCCAGCAGCTTCCGGACTAGCGGGAGCGACGAGCAGTACTTC
D gene: TRBD2
J gene: TRBJ2-7
clone size: .
V gene: TRBV7-2

CDR3 protein: CASIGPGLGGYTF
CDR3 DNA: TGTGCCAGCATCGGTCCGGGGCTTGGAGGCTACACCTTC
D gene: .
J gene: TRBJ1-2
clone size: .
V gene: TRBV28

CDR3 protein: CASSSTQDYAFF
CDR3 DNA: TGTGCCAGTAGTTCAACACAAGATTATGCTTTCTTT
D gene: .
J gene: TRBJ1-1
clone size: .
V gene: TRBV19

CDR3 protein: CAWSSSGVAGELFF
CDR3 DNA: TGTGCCTGGAGTTCCAGTGGCGTCGCCGGGGAGCTGTTTTTT
D gene: .
J gene: TRBJ2-2
clone size: .
V gene: TRBV30

CDR3 protein: CASSPGTGGTEQYF
CDR3 DNA: TGCGCCAGCAGCCCCGGGACAGGGGGCACCGAGCAGTACTTC
D gene: TRBD1
J gene: TRBJ2-7
clone size: few
V gene: TRBV5-1

CDR3 protein: CASSFTGAADNSPLHF
CDR3 DNA: TGTGCCAGCAGCTTCACAGGGGCGGCGGATAATTCACCCCTCCACTTT
D gene: TRBD1
J gene: TRBJ1-6
clone size: once
V gene: TRBV5-6

CDR3 protein: CASLGTANTEAFF
CDR3 DNA: TGTGCCTCTCTAGGCACAGCGAACACTGAAGCTTTCTTT
D gene: .
J gene: TRBJ1-1
clone size: .
V gene: TRBV19

CDR3 protein: CAFSGSYGYTF
CDR3 DNA: TGTGCCTTTTCCGGGAGTTATGGCTACACCTTC
D gene: .
J gene: TRBJ1-2
clone size: .
V gene: TRBV21-1

CDR3 protein: CASSSYGQAVYTF
CDR3 DNA: TGTGCCAGCAGCTCATACGGACAGGCTGTCTACACCTTC
D gene: TRBD1
J gene: TRBJ1-2
clone size: .
V gene: TRBV5-5

CDR3 protein: CASSPWQGLGSNQPQHF
CDR3 DNA: TGTGCCAGCAGCCCTTGGCAGGGACTAGGTAGCAATCAGCCCCAGCATTTT
D gene: .
J gene: TRBJ1-5
clone size: .
V gene: TRBV27

CDR3 protein: CASSLLGTGELFF
CDR3 DNA: TGTGCCAGCAGTTTATTGGGCACCGGGGAGCTGTTTTTT
D gene: .
J gene: TRBJ2-2
clone size: .
V gene: TRBV27

CDR3 protein: CASSLEAIAGWWVHSYEQYF
CDR3 DNA: TGTGCCAGCAGCTTGGAGGCAATAGCGGGATGGTGGGTGCACTCCTACGAGCAGTACTTC
D gene: TRBD2
J gene: TRBJ2-7
clone size: .
V gene: TRBV5-8

CDR3 protein: CASRDRKQIPREQYF
CDR3 DNA: TGTGCCAGCCGGGACAGGAAACAAATCCCGCGCGAGCAGTACTTC
D gene: TRBD1
J gene: TRBJ2-7
clone size: .
V gene: TRBV2

CDR3 protein: CASSFGRGVYNEQFF
CDR3 DNA: TGTGCCAGCAGCTTTGGGCGGGGGGTCTACAATGAGCAGTTCTTC
D gene: TRBD2
J gene: TRBJ2-1
clone size: .
V gene: TRBV11-2

CDR3 protein: CATTSGTNYGYTF
CDR3 DNA: TGTGCCACCACTTCAGGAACCAACTATGGCTACACCTTC
D gene: .
J gene: TRBJ1-2
clone size: .
V gene: TRBV15

CDR3 protein: CASKNVDTQYF
CDR3 DNA: TGTGCCAGCAAGAACGTGGATACGCAGTATTTT
D gene: .
J gene: TRBJ2-3
clone size: .
V gene: TRBV6-5

CDR3 protein: CASSQVRGLTDTQYF
CDR3 DNA: TGTGCCAGCAGCCAAGTTAGGGGCTTGACAGATACGCAGTATTTT
D gene: .
J gene: TRBJ2-3
clone size: .
V gene: TRBV14

CDR3 protein: CASSSLAVEQFF
CDR3 DNA: TGTGCCAGCAGCTCGCTAGCGGTTGAGCAGTTCTTC
D gene: TRBD2
J gene: TRBJ2-1
clone size: .
V gene: TRBV7-8

CDR3 protein: CASSSENSYNSPLHF
CDR3 DNA: TGTGCCAGCAGCTCGGAGAACTCCTATAATTCACCCCTCCACTTT
D gene: .
J gene: TRBJ1-6
clone size: .
V gene: TRBV7-9